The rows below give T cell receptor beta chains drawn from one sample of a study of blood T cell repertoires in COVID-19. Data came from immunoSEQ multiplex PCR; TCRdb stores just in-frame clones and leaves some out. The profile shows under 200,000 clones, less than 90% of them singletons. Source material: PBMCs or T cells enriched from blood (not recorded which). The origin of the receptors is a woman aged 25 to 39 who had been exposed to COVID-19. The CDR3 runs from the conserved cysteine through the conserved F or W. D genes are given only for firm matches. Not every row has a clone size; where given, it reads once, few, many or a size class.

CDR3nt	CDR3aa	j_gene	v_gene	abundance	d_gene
TGTGCCAGCAGCTTGGCCGAGTTTGGCTACACCTTC	CASSLAEFGYTF	TRBJ1-2	TRBV5-6	-	-
TGTGCCAGCAGCTTAGAAGGGAGACTAGCGGGGGGGCAGCCCTCGGAGCAGTTCTTC	CASSLEGRLAGGQPSEQFF	TRBJ2-1	TRBV7-7	-	TRBD2
TGTGCCAGCAGTTACTCTTGGGAGGGCAATCAGCCCCAGCATTTT	CASSYSWEGNQPQHF	TRBJ1-5	TRBV6-5	-	-
TGTGCCAGCAGCCCGCCCGCGGGGACAGGGGTTAATGATGGCTACACCTTC	CASSPPAGTGVNDGYTF	TRBJ1-2	TRBV7-2	-	TRBD1
TGCGCCAGCACCACCGGGATAGGACAGCGAAATAATTCACCCCTCCACTTT	CASTTGIGQRNNSPLHF	TRBJ1-6	TRBV5-1	-	-
TGTGCCAGCAGCAACAGGGGGAGCACTGAAGCTTTCTTT	CASSNRGSTEAFF	TRBJ1-1	TRBV6-5	few	TRBD1
TGCGCCAGCAGTAACAGGATGAACAGGGGAAGAGGTGAAAAACTGTTTTTT	CASSNRMNRGRGEKLFF	TRBJ1-4	TRBV10-2	-	TRBD1
TGTGCCAGCAGCTCGGCAGGACTCCAAGAGACCCAGTACTTC	CASSSAGLQETQYF	TRBJ2-5	TRBV5-6	-	-
TGTGCCAGCAGCCTTACAGGGAAGCGAGAGCCCCAGCATTTT	CASSLTGKREPQHF	TRBJ1-5	TRBV3-1/TRBV3-2	-	-
TGTGCCAGCAGCCGATTCCGGGACACACGAAACACTGAAGCTTTCTTT	CASSRFRDTRNTEAFF	TRBJ1-1	TRBV3-1/TRBV3-2	-	-
TGTGCCAGCAGTGAGGGGGGGCCGGTCAATGAGCAGTTCTTC	CASSEGGPVNEQFF	TRBJ2-1	TRBV6-1	-	-
TGTGCCAGCAGCGCAGGGTGGGTAAGTCAGCCCCAGCATTTT	CASSAGWVSQPQHF	TRBJ1-5	TRBV6-5	-	-
TGTGCCAGCAGCGTGAGCCAGGGCAACTATGGCTACACCTTC	CASSVSQGNYGYTF	TRBJ1-2	TRBV9	-	-
TGTGCCTGGAGTGTGGGCAGGGGGCATGAGACCCAGTACTTC	CAWSVGRGHETQYF	TRBJ2-5	TRBV30	once	TRBD1
TGTGCCAGCAGCAAAGAGGGCGGGGGGACTCAAGAGACCCAGTACTTC	CASSKEGGGTQETQYF	TRBJ2-5	TRBV21-1	-	-
TGTGCCACCAGCAGTATGGGACAGGGCAGCGCTTTCTTT	CATSSMGQGSAFF	TRBJ1-1	TRBV15	-	TRBD1
TGTGCCACCAGCATAAGCAATCAGCCCCAGCATTTT	CATSISNQPQHF	TRBJ1-5	TRBV15	-	-
TGTGCCAGCAGGTACACTAGCGGGGGGGACAATGAGCAGTTCTTC	CASRYTSGGDNEQFF	TRBJ2-1	TRBV6-5	-	TRBD2
TGTGCCAGCAGTTTCCCCGGGACAGGGGGTAATCAGCCCCAGCATTTT	CASSFPGTGGNQPQHF	TRBJ1-5	TRBV6-2/TRBV6-3	-	TRBD1
TGTGCCAGCAGCAGGGGGGGCCTAGGAGAGACCCAGTACTTC	CASSRGGLGETQYF	TRBJ2-5	TRBV7-3	-	-
TGTGCCTCCCGAGACGAGCAGTACTTC	CASRDEQYF	TRBJ2-7	TRBV27	few	-
TGTGCCAGCAGCTGGACAGGGGGAGGGAACACAGATACGCAGTATTTT	CASSWTGGGNTDTQYF	TRBJ2-3	TRBV7-3	-	TRBD1
TGTGCCGTTGACGACAGGGTTGAGGGCTACACCTTC	CAVDDRVEGYTF	TRBJ1-2	TRBV2	once	TRBD1
TGTGCCAGCAGACCCGGAGAGCGGGGGGGTTATGAGACCCAGTACTTC	CASRPGERGGYETQYF	TRBJ2-5	TRBV2	-	TRBD2
TGTGCCAGCAGTCTGAACAGGGATGGATCACCCCTCCACTTT	CASSLNRDGSPLHF	TRBJ1-6	TRBV6-5	-	-
TGTGCCAGCAGTTACTCCACGGACAGGGTGGGGGGCTACACCTTC	CASSYSTDRVGGYTF	TRBJ1-2	TRBV6-6	-	TRBD1
TGCGCCACCTCGATTACGTCGAGGAACAATGAGCAGTTCTTC	CATSITSRNNEQFF	TRBJ2-1	TRBV5-1	once	-
TGTGCCAGCAGCCAGATTCTTGCGGGGGGGCCGGAGACCCAGTACTTC	CASSQILAGGPETQYF	TRBJ2-5	TRBV9	-	TRBD2
TGCGCCAGCAGCTTGGAGGACAGGGTATCAGATACGCAGTATTTT	CASSLEDRVSDTQYF	TRBJ2-3	TRBV5-1	-	TRBD1
TGTGCCAGCAGTGCGGACAGGGTAATCCTTTCCTACGAGCAGTACTTC	CASSADRVILSYEQYF	TRBJ2-7	TRBV2	-	TRBD1
TGCGCCAGCAGCGGTAGGACTAGCGTTTACAATGAGCAGTTCTTC	CASSGRTSVYNEQFF	TRBJ2-1	TRBV5-1	-	TRBD2
TGTGCCAGCCAAAGGACAGGCCACGAGCAGTACTTC	CASQRTGHEQYF	TRBJ2-7	TRBV2	-	TRBD1
TGCAGCGTTGCGACAGCCTACGAGCAGTACTTC	CSVATAYEQYF	TRBJ2-7	TRBV29-1	-	-
TGTGCCAGCAGCCAAAGCGGGGGGGCCGGCAAAAACATTCAGTACTTC	CASSQSGGAGKNIQYF	TRBJ2-4	TRBV4-2	-	TRBD2
TGTGCCAGCAGCCTTACAGGGGCCTACGAGCAGTACTTC	CASSLTGAYEQYF	TRBJ2-7	TRBV27	-	TRBD1
TGTGCCAGCAGCTTAGAGGGGTTAGGGATCTCCGGGGAGCTGTTTTTT	CASSLEGLGISGELFF	TRBJ2-2	TRBV7-6	-	-
TGTGCCAGCAGCTTAGCAGGGGATGATTTAATGAACACTGAAGCTTTCTTT	CASSLAGDDLMNTEAFF	TRBJ1-1	TRBV7-9	-	-
TGTGCCAGCTCACCACAGGCGGGTCAGAACACTGAAGCTTTCTTT	CASSPQAGQNTEAFF	TRBJ1-1	TRBV18	-	-
TGTGCCAGCAGCGTATCAGGGGGCCTGGCCAATGAGCAGTTCTTC	CASSVSGGLANEQFF	TRBJ2-1	TRBV9	-	TRBD1
TGTGCCAGCGGGAGGGGGACAGGGGGGTCAGCTTTCTTT	CASGRGTGGSAFF	TRBJ1-1	TRBV7-2	-	TRBD1
TGCGCCAGCAGCTTAGGGACAGGAAACAATCAGCCCCAGCATTTT	CASSLGTGNNQPQHF	TRBJ1-5	TRBV5-1	-	TRBD1
TGTGCCAGCAGCCTCGGGGGGTATAGCAATCAGCCCCAGCATTTT	CASSLGGYSNQPQHF	TRBJ1-5	TRBV5-6	-	-
TGTGCCAGCAGCCTCAACCAGGGGTATGGCTACACCTTC	CASSLNQGYGYTF	TRBJ1-2	TRBV5-4	few	-
TGTGCCAGCAGCGGACGACCGACAGGGGGCACGGATACGCAGTATTTT	CASSGRPTGGTDTQYF	TRBJ2-3	TRBV9	-	TRBD1